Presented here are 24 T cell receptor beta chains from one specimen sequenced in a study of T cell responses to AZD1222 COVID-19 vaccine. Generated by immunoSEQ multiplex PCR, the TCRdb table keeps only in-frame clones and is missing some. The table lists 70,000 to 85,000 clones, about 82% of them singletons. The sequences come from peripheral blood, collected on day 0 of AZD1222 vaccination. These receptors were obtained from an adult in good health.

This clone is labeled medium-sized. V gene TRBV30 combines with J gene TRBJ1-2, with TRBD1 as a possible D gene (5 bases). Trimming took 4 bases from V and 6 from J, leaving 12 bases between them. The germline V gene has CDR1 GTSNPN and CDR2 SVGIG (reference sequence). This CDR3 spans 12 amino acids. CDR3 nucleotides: TGTGCCTGGATAGAAGGGGCCGATGGCTACACCTTC. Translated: CAWIEGADGYTF. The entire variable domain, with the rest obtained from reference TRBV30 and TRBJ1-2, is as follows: SQTIHQWPATLVQPVGSPLSLECTVEGTSNPNLYWYRQAAGRGLQLLFYSVGIGQISSEVPQNLSASRPQDRQFILSSKKLLLSDSGFYLCAWIEGADGYTFGSGTRLTVV.

CDR3 sequence reads: CASSLSSDRDTQYF. The CDR3, as DNA: TGCGCCAGCAGCCTGAGCAGCGACCGAGATACGCAGTATTTT. V and J are TRBV4-3 and TRBJ2-3; D remains ambiguous. This CDR3 is built from 14 residues. With 4 bases removed from V and 5 bases from J, the gap between germline ends came to 13 bases. Germline V CDR1 and CDR2: LGHNA, YSLEER.

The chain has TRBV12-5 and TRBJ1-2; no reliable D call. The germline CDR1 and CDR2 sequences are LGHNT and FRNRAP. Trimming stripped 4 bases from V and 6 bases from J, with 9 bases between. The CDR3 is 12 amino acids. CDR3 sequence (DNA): TGTGCTAGTGGTTGGGGAGGAGATGGCTACACCTTC. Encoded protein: CASGWGGDGYTF.

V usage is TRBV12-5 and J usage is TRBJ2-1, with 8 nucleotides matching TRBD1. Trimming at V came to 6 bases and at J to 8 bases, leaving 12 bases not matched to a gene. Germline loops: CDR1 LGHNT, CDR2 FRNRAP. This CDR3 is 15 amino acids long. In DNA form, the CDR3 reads TGTGCTAGTGGCCCCAGGACAGGGATAGAGGATGAGCAGTTCTTC. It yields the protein CASGPRTGIEDEQFF.

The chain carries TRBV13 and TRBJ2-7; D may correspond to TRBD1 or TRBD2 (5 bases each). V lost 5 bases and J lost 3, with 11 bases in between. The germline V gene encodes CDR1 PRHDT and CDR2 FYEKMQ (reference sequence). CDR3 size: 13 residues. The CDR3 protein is CASSAGTSYEQYF. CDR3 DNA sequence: TGTGCCAGCAGCGCCGGGACCAGCTACGAGCAGTACTTC.

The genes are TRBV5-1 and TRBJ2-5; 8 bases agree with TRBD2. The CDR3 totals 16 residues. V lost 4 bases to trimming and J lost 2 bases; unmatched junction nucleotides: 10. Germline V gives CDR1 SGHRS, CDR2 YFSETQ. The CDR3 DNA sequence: TGCGCCAGCAGCCCCCAACTAGCGGCCCGACAAGAGACCCAGTACTTC. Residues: CASSPQLAARQETQYF.

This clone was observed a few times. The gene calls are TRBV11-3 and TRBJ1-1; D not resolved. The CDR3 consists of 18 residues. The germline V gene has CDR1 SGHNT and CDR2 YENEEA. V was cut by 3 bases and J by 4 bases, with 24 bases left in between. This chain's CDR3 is CASSFSQATWSASTEAFF. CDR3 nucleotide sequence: TGTGCCAGCAGCTTTAGCCAGGCCACGTGGTCTGCGAGCACTGAAGCTTTCTTT.

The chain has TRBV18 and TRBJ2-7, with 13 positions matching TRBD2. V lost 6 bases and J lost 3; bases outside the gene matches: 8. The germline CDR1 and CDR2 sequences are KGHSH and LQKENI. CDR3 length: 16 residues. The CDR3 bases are TGTGCCAGCTCTCTTCCGGGACTAGCGGGATTCTACGAGCAGTACTTC. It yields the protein CASSLPGLAGFYEQYF.

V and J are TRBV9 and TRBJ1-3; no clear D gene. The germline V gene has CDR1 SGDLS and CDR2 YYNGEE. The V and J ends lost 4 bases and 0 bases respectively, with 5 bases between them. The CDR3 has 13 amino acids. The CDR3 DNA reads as TGTGCCAGCAGCAAGGACTCTGGAAACACCATATATTTT. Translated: CASSKDSGNTIYF.

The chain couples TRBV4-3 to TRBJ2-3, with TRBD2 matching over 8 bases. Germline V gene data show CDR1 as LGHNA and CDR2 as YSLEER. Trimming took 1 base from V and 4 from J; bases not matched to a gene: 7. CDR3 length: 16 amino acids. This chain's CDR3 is CASSQALTSAPDTQYF. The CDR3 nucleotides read TGCGCCAGCAGCCAAGCTCTGACTAGCGCGCCAGATACGCAGTATTTT.

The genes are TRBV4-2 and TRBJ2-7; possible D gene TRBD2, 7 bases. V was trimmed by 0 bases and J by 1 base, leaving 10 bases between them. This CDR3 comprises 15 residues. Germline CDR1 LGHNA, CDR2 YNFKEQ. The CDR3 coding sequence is TGTGCCAGCAGCCAAGAGCGGGGGCCATCCTACGAGCAGTACTTC. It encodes CASSQERGPSYEQYF.

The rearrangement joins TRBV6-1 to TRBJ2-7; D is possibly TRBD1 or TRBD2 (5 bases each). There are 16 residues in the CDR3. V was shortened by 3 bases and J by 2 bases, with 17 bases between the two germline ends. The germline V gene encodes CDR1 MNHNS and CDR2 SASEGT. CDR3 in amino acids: CASSDGLGDGTYEQYF. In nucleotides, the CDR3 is TGTGCCAGCAGTGATGGTTTGGGGGACGGTACCTACGAGCAGTACTTC.

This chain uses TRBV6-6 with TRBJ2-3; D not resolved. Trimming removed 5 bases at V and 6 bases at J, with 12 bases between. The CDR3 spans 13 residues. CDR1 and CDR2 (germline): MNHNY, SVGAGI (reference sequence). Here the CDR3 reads CASSRRPEDTQYF. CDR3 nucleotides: TGTGCCAGCAGTAGGCGCCCTGAGGATACGCAGTATTTT.

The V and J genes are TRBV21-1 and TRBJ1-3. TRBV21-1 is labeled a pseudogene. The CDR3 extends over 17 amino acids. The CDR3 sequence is CASSKEEEESSGNTIYF. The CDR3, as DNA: TGTGCCAGCAGCAAAGAGGAGGAGGAGAGCTCTGGAAACACCATATATTTT.

CDR3 amino acids: CASKTGSGSPLHF. CDR3 sequence (DNA): TGTGCCAGCAAAACAGGGAGTGGTTCACCCCTCCACTTT. This chain connects TRBV27 to TRBJ1-6; D might be TRBD1 (6 bases). V lost 7 bases and J lost 9, with 13 bases in between. There are 13 residues in the CDR3. Germline CDR1 MNHEY, CDR2 SMNVEV (reference sequence).

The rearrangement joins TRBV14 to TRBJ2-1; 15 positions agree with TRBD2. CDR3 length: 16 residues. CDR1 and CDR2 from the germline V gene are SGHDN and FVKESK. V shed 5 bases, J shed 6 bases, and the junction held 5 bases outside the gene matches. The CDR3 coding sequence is TGTGCCAGCAGCTCCTGGACTAGCGGGGGGGCCAATGAGCAGTTCTTC. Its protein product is CASSSWTSGGANEQFF.

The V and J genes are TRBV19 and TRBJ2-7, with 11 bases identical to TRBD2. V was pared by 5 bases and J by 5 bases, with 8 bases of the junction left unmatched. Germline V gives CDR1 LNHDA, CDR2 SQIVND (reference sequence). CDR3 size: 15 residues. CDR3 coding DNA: TGTGCCAGTAGTCTTCTAGCGGGAGGACACAACGAGCAGTACTTC. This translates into CASSLLAGGHNEQYF.

Here the CDR3 DNA reads TGTGCCAGCAGCGCGACATCATCCCTCTATGGCTACACCTTC. Its translation: CASSATSSLYGYTF. The rearrangement uses TRBV5-4 and TRBJ1-2; D gene uncertain. Germline loops: CDR1 SGHNT, CDR2 YYREEE (reference sequence). The CDR3 spans 14 residues. V dropped 4 bases and J dropped 4 bases, with 14 bases sitting between them.

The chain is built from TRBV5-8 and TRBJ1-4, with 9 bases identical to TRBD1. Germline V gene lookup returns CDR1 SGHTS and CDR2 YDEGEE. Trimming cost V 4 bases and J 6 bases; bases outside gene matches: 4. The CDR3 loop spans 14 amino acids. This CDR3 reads CASSRDRADEKLFF. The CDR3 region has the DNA TGTGCCAGCAGCCGGGACAGGGCTGATGAAAAACTGTTTTTT.

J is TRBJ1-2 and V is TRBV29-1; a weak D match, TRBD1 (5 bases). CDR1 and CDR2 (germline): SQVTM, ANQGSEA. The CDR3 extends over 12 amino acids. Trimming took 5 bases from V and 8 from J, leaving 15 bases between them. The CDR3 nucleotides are TGCAGCGTTCTGCGGGGGGAAGGCGGCTACACCTTC. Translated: CSVLRGEGGYTF. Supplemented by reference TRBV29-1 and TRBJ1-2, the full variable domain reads SAVISQKPSRDICQRGTSLTIQCQVDSQVTMMFWYRQQPGQSLTLIATANQGSEATYESGFVIDKFPISRPNLTFSTLTVSNMSPEDSSIYLCSVLRGEGGYTFGSGTRLTVV.

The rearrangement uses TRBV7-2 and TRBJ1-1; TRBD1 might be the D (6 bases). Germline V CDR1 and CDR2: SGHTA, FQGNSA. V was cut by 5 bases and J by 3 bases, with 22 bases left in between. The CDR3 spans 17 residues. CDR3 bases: TGTGCCAGCAGCCCCAGGACCCCGGGACAACGGGACACTGAAGCTTTCTTT. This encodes CASSPRTPGQRDTEAFF.

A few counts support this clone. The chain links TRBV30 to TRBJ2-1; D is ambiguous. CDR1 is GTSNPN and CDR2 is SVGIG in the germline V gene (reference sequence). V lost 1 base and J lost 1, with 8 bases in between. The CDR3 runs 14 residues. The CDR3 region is CAWSGASSYNEQFF. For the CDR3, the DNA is TGTGCCTGGAGTGGGGCCAGTTCCTACAATGAGCAGTTCTTC.

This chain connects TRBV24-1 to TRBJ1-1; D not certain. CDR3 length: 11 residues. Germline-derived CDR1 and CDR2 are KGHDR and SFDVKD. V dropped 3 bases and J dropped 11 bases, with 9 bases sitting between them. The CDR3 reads CATSDGEGAFF. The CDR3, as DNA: TGTGCCACCAGTGATGGGGAAGGGGCTTTCTTT.

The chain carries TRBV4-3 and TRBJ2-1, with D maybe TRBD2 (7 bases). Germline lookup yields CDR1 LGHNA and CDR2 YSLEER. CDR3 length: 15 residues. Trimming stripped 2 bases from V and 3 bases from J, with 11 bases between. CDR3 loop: CASSQKGGIYNEQFF. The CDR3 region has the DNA TGCGCCAGCAGCCAAAAGGGGGGGATCTACAATGAGCAGTTCTTC.